A selection of T cell receptor beta chains follows, all from one sample in a study of T cells in pancreatic ductal adenocarcinoma. Produced via immunoSEQ multiplex PCR; TCRdb's table is partial and in-frame only. This table has roughly 100,000 clones, 90% to 95% appearing once. Source material: PBMCs. The receptors originated from a human donor with pancreatic ductal adenocarcinoma. Both conserved end residues are part of each CDR3. Rows may omit the clone size; those that give it use once, few, many or a size class.

size,J,length,V,CDR3
NA,TRBJ2-3,12,TRBV29-1,CSVGQGQDTQYF
NA,TRBJ2-7,14,TRBV18,CASSLSGASYEQYF
NA,TRBJ2-3,14,TRBV19,CASSIPGTTDTQYF
NA,TRBJ2-5,15,TRBV18,CASSPMGPGGETQYF
NA,TRBJ2-5,13,TRBV29-1,CSAGDRPQETQYF
NA,TRBJ1-5,15,TRBV4-1,CASSQEGVRGQPQHF
NA,TRBJ2-5,21,TRBV14,CASSHFGASGKDSIRTETQYF
NA,TRBJ2-1,13,TRBV9,CASSLVGGEEQFF
NA,TRBJ1-1,15,TRBV5-4,CASSLGDRGNTEAFF
NA,TRBJ1-1,15,TRBV5-6,CARSGKGQGFTEAFF
NA,TRBJ1-2,12,TRBV5-4,CASSSGSLGYTF
NA,TRBJ2-3,14,TRBV29-1,CSVEKGSPGDTQYF
NA,TRBJ1-3,17,TRBV7-2,CASSLYPTGEMGNTIYF
NA,TRBJ1-4,14,TRBV7-9,CASSSPTGVEKLFF
NA,TRBJ2-2,18,TRBV2,CASSEVVAGGQNTGELFF
NA,TRBJ2-1,13,TRBV7-9,CASSFRNTGRQFF
NA,TRBJ2-7,15,TRBV21-1,CASSSHLSEAYEQYF
NA,TRBJ2-7,13,TRBV7-2,CASSLGQGAVQYF
NA,TRBJ1-2,15,TRBV12-2,CASRLKTGFGYGYTF
once,TRBJ1-5,14,TRBV11-3,CASRNRGTNQPQHF
NA,TRBJ1-4,14,TRBV7-9,CASSVGTRNEKLFF
NA,TRBJ2-7,14,TRBV6-1,CASSPGTNSYEQYF
NA,TRBJ1-4,12,TRBV18,CASSPQDEKLFF
NA,TRBJ2-1,13,TRBV11-3,CATPGSSYNEQFF
NA,TRBJ2-1,13,TRBV11-3,CASSLGAYNEQFF
NA,TRBJ2-2,14,TRBV5-4,CASSEEGYTGELFF
NA,TRBJ2-7,15,TRBV5-1,CASSPNWQSPYEQYF
NA,TRBJ2-7,12,TRBV15,CATSLTPGRHYF
NA,TRBJ1-4,15,TRBV19,CASRDTAGGNEKLFF
NA,TRBJ2-3,15,TRBV6-1,CATLLAGAILDTQYF
NA,TRBJ2-2,15,TRBV9,CASSVAGAGTGELFF
NA,TRBJ2-6,15,TRBV6-8,CASSRQDSGANVLTF
NA,TRBJ2-7,10,TRBV20-1,CSAWRGEQYF
NA,TRBJ2-5,14,TRBV9,CASSVAGGAETQYF
NA,TRBJ2-7,14,TRBV6-4,CASSATGGAYEQYF
NA,TRBJ2-7,14,TRBV11-3,CASSQNSGVGEQYF
NA,TRBJ1-4,15,TRBV7-2,CASRLGGAVNEKLFF
NA,TRBJ2-7,16,TRBV19,CASSPGGQVRSYEQYF
NA,TRBJ1-1,13,TRBV11-2,CASSTQESTEAFF
once,TRBJ2-7,16,TRBV27,CASSLSRIRGLGEQYF
NA,TRBJ2-7,14,TRBV7-2,CASSLVAVSYEQYF
NA,TRBJ1-5,14,TRBV6-5,CASSPGGSNQPQHF
few,TRBJ2-7,17,TRBV5-1,CASSVGLAEAFSREQYF
NA,TRBJ1-2,13,TRBV28,CASRGGLVYGYTF
NA,TRBJ2-7,15,TRBV5-1,CASSLRSGGDYEQYF
once,TRBJ1-5,13,TRBV6-5,CASSRRGGQPQHF
NA,TRBJ2-7,13,TRBV30,CAWSVRSGYEQYF
few,TRBJ1-2,13,TRBV6-1,CASSEQGAGGYTF
NA,TRBJ2-5,15,TRBV7-9,CASSLDATRGETQYF
NA,TRBJ2-3,15,TRBV18,CASSGGSSGADTQYF
NA,TRBJ2-3,14,TRBV7-2,CASSTQGDTDTQYF
NA,TRBJ2-7,15,TRBV7-6,CASSSSAGMSYEQYF
NA,TRBJ1-1,14,TRBV5-1,CASSPGQGGTEAFF
NA,TRBJ2-7,16,TRBV11-3,CASSSGLAGSRYEQYF
few,TRBJ2-7,13,TRBV6-1,CATRGQVLGEQYF
NA,TRBJ2-3,15,TRBV4-2,CASSQRERAPDTQYF
once,TRBJ2-1,15,TRBV5-4,CASSWEDTDKGEQFF